This TCR beta chain was sequenced for a study of T cells in localized non-small cell lung cancer. Study findings and constraints: For the top 100 tumor clones, a median roughly 53 also appeared in adjacent lung. With higher T cell density in blood came longer overall survival.

The CDR3 spans 12 residues. Germline CDR1 is SNHLY and CDR2 is FYNNEI. V was clipped by 5 bases and J by 5 bases, with 9 bases between them. On this clone: The antigen remains unidentified.

The data were produced by immunoSEQ multiplex PCR, yet TCRdb's version contains in-frame clones alone and is incomplete. The sample shows around 94,000 clones, approximately 88% of them seen only once. The J gene is TRBJ2-5, the V gene TRBV2; D is undetermined. The sequencing here drew on peripheral blood, taken before any cancer treatment. The receptor comes from a man between 40 and 75 years old with stage I squamous cell lung carcinoma. For the CDR3, the DNA is TGTGCCAGCAGTAGCCGTCGGGAGACCCAGTACTTC. Translation: CASSSRRETQYF.